The clone carrying this TCR beta chain was counted a single time. Its specificity is unknown. The sequenced target, TCR beta, came from blood CD8+ and CD4+ T cells. Each Susac syndrome patient had definite or probable disease by recently defined criteria. This record belongs to a study of CD8 T cells in Susac syndrome. Study-level background: Blood was drawn from patients with Susac syndrome. At that point, they were therapy-naive, on corticosteroids, or on intravenous immunoglobulin alone. Study outcomes and limitations: There were approximately 15 Susac-specific public clones in total CD8+ repertoires and roughly 5 in CD8+ TEMRA repertoires.

CDR1 and CDR2 from the germline V gene are SGHVS and FNYEAQ. This CDR3 comprises 15 residues. The V and J ends lost 2 bases and 6 bases, in that order; junction bases with no gene match: 6. Random hexamers were used to reverse transcribe the RNA input (0.5 to 1 ug). Using its own MiXCR run on the immunoSEQ multiplex PCR reads, TCRdb lists one record per CDR3 protein. Here the sample spans some 130,000 distinct CDR3 sequences, 95% being singletons. The sample comprised CD8+ T cells from PBMCs. The genes are TRBV7-6 and TRBJ2-1, with 8 nucleotides matching TRBD1. This TCR was recovered from a human donor with Susac syndrome. CDR3 protein: CASSLSGGASNEQFF. In nucleotides, the CDR3 is TGTGCCAGCAGCTTATCAGGGGGCGCGAGCAATGAGCAGTTCTTC.